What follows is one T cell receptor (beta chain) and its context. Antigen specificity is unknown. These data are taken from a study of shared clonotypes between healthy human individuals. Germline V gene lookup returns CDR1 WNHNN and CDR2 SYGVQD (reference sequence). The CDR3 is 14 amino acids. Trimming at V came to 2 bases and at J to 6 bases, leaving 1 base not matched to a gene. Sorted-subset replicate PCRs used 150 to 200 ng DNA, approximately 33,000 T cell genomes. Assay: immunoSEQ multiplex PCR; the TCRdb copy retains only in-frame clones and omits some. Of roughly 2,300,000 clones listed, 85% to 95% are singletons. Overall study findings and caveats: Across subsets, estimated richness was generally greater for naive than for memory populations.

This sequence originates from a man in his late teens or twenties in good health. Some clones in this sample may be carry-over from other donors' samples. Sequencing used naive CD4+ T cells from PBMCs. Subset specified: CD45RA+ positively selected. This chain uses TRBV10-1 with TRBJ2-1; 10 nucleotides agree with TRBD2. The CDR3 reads CASSETSGTNEQFF. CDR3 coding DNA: TGCGCCAGCAGTGAGACTAGCGGGACCAATGAGCAGTTCTTC.